Included here is one TCR beta chain sequence, with context. The antigen is not known. The authors reverse transcribed all of the isolated RNA, so sequencing captured expressed TCRB transcripts. Produced via immunoSEQ multiplex PCR; TCRdb's table is partial and in-frame only. Seen here are 600,000 to 700,000 clones, 9.5% to 15% observed once, and the top ten hold over 0.1%. V trimming: 3 bases; J trimming: 7 bases; junction bases outside the gene matches: 5. The germline V gene has CDR1 SEHNR and CDR2 FQNEAQ (reference sequence). CDR3 size: 14 residues. This sample is drawn from a study of beta chain features in type 1 diabetes. Study-level information: Across all samples, about 110,000,000 sorted cells were examined. Overall study results and limits: Whether HLA type affects TCRB rearrangement stayed undetermined in the present work. There was a moderate but significant shortening of TCRB CDR3s in all four CD4+ subsets of Type 1 diabetes patients. Patients' naive, central memory and Treg TCRB repertoires seemed closer to one another than those of healthy donors.

The chain links TRBV7-9 to TRBJ1-4, with 7 nucleotides matching TRBD1. The receptor was derived from a man aged 25-40 years with type 1 diabetes. The sequenced material came from naive CD4+ T cells from blood. The CDR3 DNA sequence: TGTGCCAGCAGCTTTGGAGGGGGCGGTGAAAAACTGTTTTTT. Amino acids: CASSFGGGGEKLFF.